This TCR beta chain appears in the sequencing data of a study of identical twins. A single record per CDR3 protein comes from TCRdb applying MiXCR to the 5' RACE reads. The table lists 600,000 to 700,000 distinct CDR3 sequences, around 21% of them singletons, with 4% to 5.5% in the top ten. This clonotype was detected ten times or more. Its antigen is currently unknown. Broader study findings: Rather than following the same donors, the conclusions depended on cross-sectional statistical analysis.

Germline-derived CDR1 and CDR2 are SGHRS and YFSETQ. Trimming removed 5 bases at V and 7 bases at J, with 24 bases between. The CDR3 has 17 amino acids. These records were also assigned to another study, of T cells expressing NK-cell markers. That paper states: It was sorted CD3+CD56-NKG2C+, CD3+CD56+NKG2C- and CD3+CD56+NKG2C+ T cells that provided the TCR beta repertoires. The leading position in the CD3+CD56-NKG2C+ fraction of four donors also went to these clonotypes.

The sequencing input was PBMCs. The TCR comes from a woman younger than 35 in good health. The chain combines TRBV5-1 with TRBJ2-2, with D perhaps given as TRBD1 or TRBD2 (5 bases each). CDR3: CASSSGRWGGGNGELFF. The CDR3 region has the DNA TGCGCCAGCAGTTCCGGCCGGTGGGGCGGAGGCAACGGGGAGCTGTTTTTT.